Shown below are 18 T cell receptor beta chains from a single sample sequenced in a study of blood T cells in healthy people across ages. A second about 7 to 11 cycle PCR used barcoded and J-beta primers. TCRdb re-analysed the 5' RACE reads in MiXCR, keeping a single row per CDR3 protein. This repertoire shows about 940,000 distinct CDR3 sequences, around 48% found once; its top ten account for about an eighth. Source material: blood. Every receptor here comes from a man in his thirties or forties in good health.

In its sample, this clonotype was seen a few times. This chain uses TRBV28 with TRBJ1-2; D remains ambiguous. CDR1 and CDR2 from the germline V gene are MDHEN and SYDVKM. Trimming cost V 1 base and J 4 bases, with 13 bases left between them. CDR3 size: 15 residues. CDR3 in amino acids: CASSLSPRWGYGYTF. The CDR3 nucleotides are TGTGCCAGCAGTTTATCCCCGCGCTGGGGCTATGGCTACACCTTC.

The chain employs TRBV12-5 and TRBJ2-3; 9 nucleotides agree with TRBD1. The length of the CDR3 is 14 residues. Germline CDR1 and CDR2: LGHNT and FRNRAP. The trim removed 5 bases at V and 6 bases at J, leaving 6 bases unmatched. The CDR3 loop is CASGLGQGTDTQYF. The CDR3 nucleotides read TGTGCTAGTGGTCTGGGACAGGGTACCGATACGCAGTATTTT. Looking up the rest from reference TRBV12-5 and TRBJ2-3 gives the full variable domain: DARVTQTPRHKVTEMGQEVTMRCQPILGHNTVFWYRQTMMQGLELLAYFRNRAPLDDSGMPKDRFSAEMPDATLATLKIQPSEPRDSAVYFCASGLGQGTDTQYFGPGTRLTVL.

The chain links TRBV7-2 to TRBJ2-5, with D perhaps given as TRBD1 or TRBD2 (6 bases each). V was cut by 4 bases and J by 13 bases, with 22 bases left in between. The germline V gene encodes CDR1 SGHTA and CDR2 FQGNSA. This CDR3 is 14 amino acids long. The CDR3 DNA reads TGTGCCAGCAGCTCGGGGGCTATGGGACTCCGTATGTACTTC. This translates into CASSSGAMGLRMYF.

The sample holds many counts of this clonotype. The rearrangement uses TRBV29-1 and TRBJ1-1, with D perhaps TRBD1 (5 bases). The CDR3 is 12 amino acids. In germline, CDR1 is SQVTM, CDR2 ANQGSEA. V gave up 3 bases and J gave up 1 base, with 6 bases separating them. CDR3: CSVDDRNTEAFF. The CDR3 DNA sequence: TGCAGCGTTGACGACAGGAACACTGAAGCTTTCTTT. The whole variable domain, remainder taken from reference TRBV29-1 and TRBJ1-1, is SAVISQKPSRDICQRGTSLTIQCQVDSQVTMMFWYRQQPGQSLTLIATANQGSEATYESGFVIDKFPISRPNLTFSTLTVSNMSPEDSSIYLCSVDDRNTEAFFGQGTRLTVV.

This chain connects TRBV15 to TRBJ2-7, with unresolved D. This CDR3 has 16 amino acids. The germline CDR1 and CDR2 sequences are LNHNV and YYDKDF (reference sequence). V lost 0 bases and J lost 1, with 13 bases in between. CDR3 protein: CATSREGTARSYEQYF. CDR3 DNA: TGTGCCACCAGCAGAGAAGGAACAGCAAGATCCTACGAGCAGTACTTC.

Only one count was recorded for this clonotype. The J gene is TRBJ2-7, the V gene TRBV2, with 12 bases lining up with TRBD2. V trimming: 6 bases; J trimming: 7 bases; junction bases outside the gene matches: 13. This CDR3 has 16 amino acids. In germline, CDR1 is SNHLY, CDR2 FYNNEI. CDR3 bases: TGTGCCAGCAGCCGAACCGGACTAGCGGGGATCAATGAGCAGTACTTC. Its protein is CASSRTGLAGINEQYF. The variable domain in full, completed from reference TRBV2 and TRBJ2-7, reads EPEVTQTPSHQVTQMGQEVILRCVPISNHLYFYWYRQILGQKVEFLVSFYNNEISEKSEIFDDQFSVERPDGSNFTLKIRSTKLEDSAMYFCASSRTGLAGINEQYFGPGTRLTVT.

The CDR3 loop reads CASSQRGSQETQYF. The CDR3 DNA follows: TGTGCCAGCAGCCAAAGGGGCAGTCAAGAGACCCAGTACTTC. V usage is TRBV7-2 and J usage is TRBJ2-5, with D perhaps matching TRBD1 (5 bases). Germline values: CDR1 SGHTA, CDR2 FQGNSA. This CDR3 region has 14 residues. V lost 5 bases, J lost 2 bases, and 12 bases lay in between.

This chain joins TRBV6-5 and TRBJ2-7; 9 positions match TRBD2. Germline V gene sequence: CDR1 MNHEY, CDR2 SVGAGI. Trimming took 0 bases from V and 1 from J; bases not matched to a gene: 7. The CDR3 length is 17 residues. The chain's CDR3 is CASSYSGIAGESYEQYF. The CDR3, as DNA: TGTGCCAGCAGTTACTCGGGTATAGCGGGGGAATCCTACGAGCAGTACTTC.

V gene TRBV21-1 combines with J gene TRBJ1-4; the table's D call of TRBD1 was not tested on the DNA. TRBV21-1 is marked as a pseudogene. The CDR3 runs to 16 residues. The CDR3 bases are TGTGCCAGCAGTCCCTCGGTCCAGGGAACTAATGAAAAACTGTTTTTT. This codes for CASSPSVQGTNEKLFF.

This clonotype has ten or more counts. The chain's CDR3 is CSVEALGRGDEQYF. In nucleotides, the CDR3 is TGCAGCGTTGAAGCCCTAGGGAGAGGGGACGAGCAGTACTTC. This chain connects TRBV29-1 to TRBJ2-7; D is tentatively TRBD1 or TRBD2 (5 bases each). Trimming took 1 base from V and 5 from J, leaving 15 bases between them. The germline V gene has CDR1 SQVTM and CDR2 ANQGSEA. The CDR3 extends over 14 amino acids.

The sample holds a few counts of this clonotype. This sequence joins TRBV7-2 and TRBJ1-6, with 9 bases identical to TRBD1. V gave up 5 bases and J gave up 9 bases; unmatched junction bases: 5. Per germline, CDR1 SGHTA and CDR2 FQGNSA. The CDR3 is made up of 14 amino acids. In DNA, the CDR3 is TGTGCCAGCAGCGAGCGGACAGGGGCTTCACCCCTCCACTTT. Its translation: CASSERTGASPLHF.

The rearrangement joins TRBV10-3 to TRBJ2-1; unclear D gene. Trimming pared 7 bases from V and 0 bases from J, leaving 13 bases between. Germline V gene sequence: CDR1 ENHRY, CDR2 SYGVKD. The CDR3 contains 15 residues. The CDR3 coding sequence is TGTGCCATCACTAAGACTGGCGGCTCCTACAATGAGCAGTTCTTC. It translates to CAITKTGGSYNEQFF.

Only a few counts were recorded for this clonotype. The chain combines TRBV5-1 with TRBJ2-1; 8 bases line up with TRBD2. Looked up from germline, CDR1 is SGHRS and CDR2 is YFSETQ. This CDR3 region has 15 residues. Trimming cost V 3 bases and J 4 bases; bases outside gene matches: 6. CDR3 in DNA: TGCGCCAGCAGCTCCTATAGCGGGAATTACAATGAGCAGTTCTTC. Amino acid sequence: CASSSYSGNYNEQFF.

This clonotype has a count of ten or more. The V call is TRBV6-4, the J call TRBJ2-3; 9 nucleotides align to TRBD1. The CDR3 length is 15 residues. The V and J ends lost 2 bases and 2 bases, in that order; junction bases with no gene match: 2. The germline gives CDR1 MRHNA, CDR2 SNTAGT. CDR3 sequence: CASSDGTGTTDTQYF. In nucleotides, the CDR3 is TGTGCCAGCAGTGACGGGACAGGGACCACAGATACGCAGTATTTT.

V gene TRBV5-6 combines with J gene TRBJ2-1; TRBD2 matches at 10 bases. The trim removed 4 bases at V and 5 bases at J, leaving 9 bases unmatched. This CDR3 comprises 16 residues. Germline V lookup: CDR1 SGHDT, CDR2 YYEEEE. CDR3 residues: CASSGPGLAAHNEQFF. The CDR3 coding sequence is TGTGCCAGCAGCGGACCTGGACTAGCGGCGCACAATGAGCAGTTCTTC.

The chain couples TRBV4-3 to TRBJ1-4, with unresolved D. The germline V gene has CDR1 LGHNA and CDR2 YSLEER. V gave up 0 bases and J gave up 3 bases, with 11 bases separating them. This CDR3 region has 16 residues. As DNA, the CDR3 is TGCGCCAGCAGCCAAGATAGGAGAGTCCCTAATGAAAAACTGTTTTTT. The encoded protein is CASSQDRRVPNEKLFF.

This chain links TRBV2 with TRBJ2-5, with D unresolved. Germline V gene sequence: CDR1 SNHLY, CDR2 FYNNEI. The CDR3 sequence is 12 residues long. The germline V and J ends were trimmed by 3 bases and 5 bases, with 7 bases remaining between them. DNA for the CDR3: TGTGCCAGCAGTGATGGAGTGGAGACCCAGTACTTC. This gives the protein CASSDGVETQYF.

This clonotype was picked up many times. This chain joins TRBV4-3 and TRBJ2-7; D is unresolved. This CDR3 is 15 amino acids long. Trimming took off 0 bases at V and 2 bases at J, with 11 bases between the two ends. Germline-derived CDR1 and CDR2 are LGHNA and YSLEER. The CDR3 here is CASSQDRTRTYEQYF. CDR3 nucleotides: TGCGCCAGCAGCCAAGATCGTACAAGAACCTACGAGCAGTACTTC.